A single sample is the source of the 13 T cell receptor beta chains below, sequenced in a study of T-cell reconstitution after alpha-beta-depleted transplantation in children. Preparation of the TCRbeta library was carried out with unique molecular identifiers. TCRdb used MiXCR to reprocess the PCR reads, holding one entry per CDR3 protein. The data contain approximately 400,000 distinct CDR3 sequences, roughly 10% of them seen just once; the ten biggest clones take up roughly 5%. Sequenced material: PBMCs from the stem cell graft donor, taken from the stem cell graft. Receptor source: a human donor who donated a stem cell graft to a child with acute myeloid leukemia.

The CDR3 bases are TGCGCCAGCAGCTTGGAAAGCGGAACCTACAATGAGCAGTTCTTC. It is translated as CASSLESGTYNEQFF. The rearrangement links TRBV5-1 to TRBJ2-1; the D gene is possibly TRBD2 (5 bases). In germline, CDR1 is SGHRS, CDR2 YFSETQ. The CDR3 consists of 15 residues. Trimming took off 0 bases at V and 2 bases at J, with 9 bases between the two ends.

Only a few counts were recorded for this clonotype. J is TRBJ1-5 and V is TRBV20-1, with TRBD1 identical over 7 bases. Germline trimming cut 3 bases from V and 0 bases from J; bases unmatched to any gene: 2. The germline gives CDR1 DFQATT, CDR2 SNEGSKA (reference sequence). CDR3 length equals 14 residues. The CDR3 spells CSASQGDSNQPQHF. DNA of the CDR3: TGCAGTGCTAGTCAGGGGGATAGCAATCAGCCCCAGCATTTT.

This clonotype was counted a few times. The chain joins TRBV20-1 to TRBJ1-1, with D perhaps matching TRBD1 (5 bases). The V gene lost 5 bases and the J gene lost 1 base, with 14 bases spanning the gap. This CDR3 is 14 amino acids long. CDR1 and CDR2 from the germline V gene are DFQATT and SNEGSKA (reference sequence). CDR3 in DNA: TGCAGTGCTTTAACCTCAGGGAAGAACACTGAAGCTTTCTTT. This translates into CSALTSGKNTEAFF.

The V gene is TRBV12-3 or TRBV12-4, the J gene TRBJ1-3; D uncertain. Trimming removed 7 bases at V and 8 bases at J, with 9 bases between. This CDR3 has 11 residues. CDR3 in amino acids: CASTLGYTIYF. The CDR3 DNA is TGTGCCAGCACCCTCGGGTACACCATATATTTT.

This clonotype turned up a few times. The V and J genes are TRBV10-3 and TRBJ2-4, with D hard to call. Germline V gives CDR1 ENHRY, CDR2 SYGVKD. The CDR3 covers 16 residues. V lost 1 base and J 0 bases, leaving 10 bases between the germline ends. The chain's CDR3 is CAISELAVGAKNIQYF. The CDR3 nucleotides are TGTGCCATCAGTGAGTTGGCAGTGGGAGCCAAAAACATTCAGTACTTC.

This clonotype has more than one count but fewer than ten. CDR3 in DNA: TGCAGTGCTAGGGGGGGCGGTAGCCTCTACGAGCAGTACTTC. It specifies CSARGGGSLYEQYF. The chain uses TRBV20-1 and TRBJ2-7, with D perhaps given as TRBD1 or TRBD2 (6 bases each). CDR3 length equals 14 residues. V lost 3 bases and J 3 bases, leaving 15 bases between the germline ends. The germline gives CDR1 DFQATT, CDR2 SNEGSKA (reference sequence).

The table lists this clonotype with many counts. The chain couples TRBV5-6 to TRBJ2-7; D ambiguous. CDR3 size: 12 residues. Germline CDR1 is SGHDT and CDR2 is YYEEEE. V shed 2 bases and J shed 4 bases, with 7 bases lying between them. This chain's CDR3 is CASSLSGYEQYV. In DNA form, the CDR3 reads TGTGCCAGCAGCTTATCGGGTTACGAGCAGTACGTC.

This clonotype was recorded many times. V and J are TRBV2 and TRBJ1-5; TRBD1 might be the D (6 bases). From germline, CDR1 is SNHLY and CDR2 FYNNEI. This CDR3 comprises 14 residues. V was trimmed by 7 bases and J by 0 bases, leaving 10 bases between them. CDR3 region: CASTGGYSNQPQHF. The CDR3 nucleotides read TGTGCCAGCACGGGGGGCTATAGCAATCAGCCCCAGCATTTT.

V gene TRBV6-2 or TRBV6-3 combines with J gene TRBJ2-7, with 8 bases that match TRBD1. The CDR3 runs to 15 residues. Germline V gives CDR1 MNHEY, CDR2 SVGEGT. Germline trimming cut 2 bases from V and 3 bases from J; bases unmatched to any gene: 6. The CDR3 sequence is CASSYARGLFYEQYF. DNA of the CDR3: TGTGCCAGCAGTTACGCCAGGGGGCTTTTCTACGAGCAGTACTTC.

The CDR3 DNA is TGTGCCAGCTCACCACCGTCTAGCGGGGGACGAGAGACCCAGTACTTC. It is translated as CASSPPSSGGRETQYF. The chain joins TRBV18 to TRBJ2-5; the match to TRBD2 covers 10 bases. The CDR3 sequence is 16 residues long. Germline trimming cut 0 bases from V and 4 bases from J; bases unmatched to any gene: 5. The germline V gene encodes CDR1 KGHSH and CDR2 LQKENI.

This chain uses TRBV7-6 with TRBJ2-1; D remains unclear. Germline V gene sequence: CDR1 SGHVS, CDR2 FNYEAQ. This CDR3 has 15 residues. Trimming removed 2 bases from V and 4 bases from J, with 12 bases in between. CDR3 sequence (DNA): TGTGCCAGCAGCTTATCGTCCCTACCATACAATGAGCAGTTCTTC. This encodes CASSLSSLPYNEQFF.

This clonotype was observed at least ten times. The chain carries TRBV20-1 and TRBJ2-4; D remains unclear. Germline loops: CDR1 DFQATT, CDR2 SNEGSKA (reference sequence). The CDR3 runs 14 residues. V lost 5 bases and J 4 bases, leaving 15 bases between the germline ends. DNA for the CDR3: TGCAGTGCTCTCCGAACCGGCCAGAAAAACATTCAGTACTTC. Translated: CSALRTGQKNIQYF.

This clonotype was observed a handful of times. The V gene is TRBV9, the J gene TRBJ2-3; 9 bases line up with TRBD2. CDR1 is SGDLS, CDR2 YYNGEE, per germline. The CDR3 is made up of 15 amino acids. Trimming removed 3 bases from V and 3 bases from J; junction bases left unmatched: 5. CDR3 residues: CASSARLAETDTQYF. The CDR3 coding sequence is TGTGCCAGCAGCGCCAGACTAGCGGAGACAGATACGCAGTATTTT.